This T cell receptor beta chain emerged from a study of blood T cell repertoires in COVID-19. Turning to the study itself: Acute and convalescent COVID-19 specimens originated in the United States, Italy and Spain. In each case, the material was cDNA or gDNA derived from T cells, B-cell-depleted T cells, or PBMCs.

This clone has just a few counts. Under the authors' procedure: From reference gene primer amplification, estimates of nucleated cell counts were derived. Here immunoSEQ multiplex PCR was the method, and the copy in TCRdb shows in-frame clones only, minus some. Clone size and V and J calls were adopted from that table, with D and trimming inferred from the DNA. This sample has just under 150,000 clones, with 87% found just once. With 2 bases removed from V and 1 base from J, the gap between germline ends came to 12 bases. The CDR3 loop spans 16 amino acids. Germline V lookup: CDR1 SEHNR, CDR2 FQNEAQ (reference sequence).

This receptor was identified in a woman aged 45-65 years with active or convalescent COVID-19. The sample consisted of peripheral blood. This chain links TRBV7-9 with TRBJ1-3; D is perhaps TRBD1 (6 bases). CDR3: CASSLSLGGSGNTIYF. The CDR3 region has the DNA TGTGCCAGCAGCTTATCCTTAGGGGGTTCTGGAAACACCATATATTTT.